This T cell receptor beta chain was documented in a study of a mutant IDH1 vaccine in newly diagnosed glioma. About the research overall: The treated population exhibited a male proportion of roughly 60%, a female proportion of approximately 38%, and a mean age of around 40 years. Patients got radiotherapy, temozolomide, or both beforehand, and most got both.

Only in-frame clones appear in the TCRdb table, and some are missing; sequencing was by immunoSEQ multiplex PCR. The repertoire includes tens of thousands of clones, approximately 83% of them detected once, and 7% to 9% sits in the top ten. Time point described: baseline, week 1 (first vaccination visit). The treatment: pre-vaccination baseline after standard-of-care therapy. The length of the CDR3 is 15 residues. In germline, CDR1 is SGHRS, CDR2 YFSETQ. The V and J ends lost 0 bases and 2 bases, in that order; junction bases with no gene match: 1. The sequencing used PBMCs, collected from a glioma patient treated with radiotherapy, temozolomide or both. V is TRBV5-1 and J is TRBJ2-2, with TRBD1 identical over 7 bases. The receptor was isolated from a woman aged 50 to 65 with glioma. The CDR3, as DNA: TGCGCCAGCAGCTTGGGACAGGGAAACACCGGGGAGCTGTTTTTT. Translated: CASSLGQGNTGELFF.